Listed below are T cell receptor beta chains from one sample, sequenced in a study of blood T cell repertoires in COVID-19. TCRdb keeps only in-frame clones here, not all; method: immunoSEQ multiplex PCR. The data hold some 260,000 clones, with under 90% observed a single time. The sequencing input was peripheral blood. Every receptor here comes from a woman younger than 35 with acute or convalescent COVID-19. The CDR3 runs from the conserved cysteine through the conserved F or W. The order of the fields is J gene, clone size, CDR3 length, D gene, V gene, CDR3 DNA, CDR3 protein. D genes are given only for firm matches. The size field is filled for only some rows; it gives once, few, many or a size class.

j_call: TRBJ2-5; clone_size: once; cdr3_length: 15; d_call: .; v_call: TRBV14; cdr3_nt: TGTGCCAGCAGCAGAAGACCGGGGGATCTGGAGACCCAGTACTTC; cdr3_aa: CASSRRPGDLETQYF
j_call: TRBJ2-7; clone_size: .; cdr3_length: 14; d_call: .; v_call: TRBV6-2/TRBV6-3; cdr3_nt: TGTGCCAGCAGTTACAGAGGCGCGTCCTACGAGCAGTACTTC; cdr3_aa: CASSYRGASYEQYF
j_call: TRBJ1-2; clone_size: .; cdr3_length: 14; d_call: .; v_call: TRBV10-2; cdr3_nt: TGCGCCAGCAGTTCGTCGGGATGGGTCTATGGCTACACCTTC; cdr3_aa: CASSSSGWVYGYTF
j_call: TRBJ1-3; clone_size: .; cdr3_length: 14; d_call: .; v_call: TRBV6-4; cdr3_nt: TGTGCCAGCAGGGGGGGGCCGTTTGGAAACACCATATATTTT; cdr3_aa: CASRGGPFGNTIYF
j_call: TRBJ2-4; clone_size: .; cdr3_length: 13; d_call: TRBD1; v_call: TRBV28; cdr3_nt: TGTGCCAGCGAGGGGGCAGAAGGAAACATTCAGTACTTC; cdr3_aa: CASEGAEGNIQYF
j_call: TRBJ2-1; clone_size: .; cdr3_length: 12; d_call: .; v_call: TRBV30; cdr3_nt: TGTGCCTGGAGTGTACAGAGCGGCGAGCAGTTCTTC; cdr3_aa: CAWSVQSGEQFF
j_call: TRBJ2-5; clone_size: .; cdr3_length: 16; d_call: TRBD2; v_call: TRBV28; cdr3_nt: TGTGCCAGCAGCGGCACTAGCGGGAGTGACCAAGAGACCCAGTACTTC; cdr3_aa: CASSGTSGSDQETQYF
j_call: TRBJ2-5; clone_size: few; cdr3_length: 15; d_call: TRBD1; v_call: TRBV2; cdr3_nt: TGTGCCAGCAGTTTTACAGGGGGTTACCAAGAGACCCAGTACTTC; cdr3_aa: CASSFTGGYQETQYF
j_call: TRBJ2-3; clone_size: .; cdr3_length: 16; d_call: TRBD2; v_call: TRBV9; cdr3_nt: TGTGCCAGCAGTGACGGACTAGCTGTTCCCACAGATACGCAGTATTTT; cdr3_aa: CASSDGLAVPTDTQYF
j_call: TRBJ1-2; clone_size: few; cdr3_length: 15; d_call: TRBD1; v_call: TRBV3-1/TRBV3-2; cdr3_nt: TGTGCCAGCAGCCAAGGGGCAGGGGGCGCGGGTGGCTACACCTTC; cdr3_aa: CASSQGAGGAGGYTF
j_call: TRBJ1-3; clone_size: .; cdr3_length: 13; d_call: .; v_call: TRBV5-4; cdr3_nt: TGTGCCAGCAGCTTGGACAGGGGAAACACCATATATTTT; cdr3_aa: CASSLDRGNTIYF
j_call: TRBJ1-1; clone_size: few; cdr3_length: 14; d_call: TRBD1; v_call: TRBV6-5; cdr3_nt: TGTGCCAGCAGTATAGACAGGGGTTTCACTGAAGCTTTCTTT; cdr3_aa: CASSIDRGFTEAFF
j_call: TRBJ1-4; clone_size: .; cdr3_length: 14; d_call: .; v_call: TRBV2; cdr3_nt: TGTGCCAGCAGCCCGAGGAGGGGCGGTGAAAAACTGTTTTTT; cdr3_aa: CASSPRRGGEKLFF
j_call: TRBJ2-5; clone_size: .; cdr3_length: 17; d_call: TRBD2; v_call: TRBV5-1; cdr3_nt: TGCGCCAGCAGCACGGGACTAGCGGGAGGCCCGGGAGAGACCCAGTACTTC; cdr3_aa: CASSTGLAGGPGETQYF
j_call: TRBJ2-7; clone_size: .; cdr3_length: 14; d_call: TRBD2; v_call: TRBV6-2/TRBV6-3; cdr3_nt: TGTGCCAGCAGTTCCTTAGCGGGGGCCTACGAGCAGTACTTC; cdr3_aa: CASSSLAGAYEQYF
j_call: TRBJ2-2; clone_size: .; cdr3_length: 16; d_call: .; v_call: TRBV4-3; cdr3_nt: TGCGCCAGCAGCCAAGAAGCAGGGACAAACACCGGGGAGCTGTTTTTT; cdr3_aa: CASSQEAGTNTGELFF
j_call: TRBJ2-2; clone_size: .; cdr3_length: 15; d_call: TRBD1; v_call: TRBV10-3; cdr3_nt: TGTGCCATTGGGGAGACAGGGGCGGACACCGGGGAGCTGTTTTTT; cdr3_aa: CAIGETGADTGELFF
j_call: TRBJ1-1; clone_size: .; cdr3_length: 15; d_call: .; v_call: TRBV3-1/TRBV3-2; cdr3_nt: TGTGCCAGCAGCCATGACCGGGCGGGGAGCACTGAAGCTTTCTTT; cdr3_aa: CASSHDRAGSTEAFF
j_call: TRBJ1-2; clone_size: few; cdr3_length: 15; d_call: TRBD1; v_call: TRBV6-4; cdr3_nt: TGTGCCCTAATTTGCGGAGGACAGGGGGCGAATGGCTACACCTTC; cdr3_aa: CALICGGQGANGYTF
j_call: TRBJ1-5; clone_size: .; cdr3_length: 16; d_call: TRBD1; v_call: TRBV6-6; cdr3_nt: TGTGCCAGCAGACTTAAACAGGGGTATAGCAATCAGCCCCAGCATTTT; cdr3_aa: CASRLKQGYSNQPQHF
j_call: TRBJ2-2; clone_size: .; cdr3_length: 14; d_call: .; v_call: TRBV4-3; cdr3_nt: TGCGCCAGCAGCCAAGGGCACAACACCGGGGAGCTGTTTTTT; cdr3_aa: CASSQGHNTGELFF
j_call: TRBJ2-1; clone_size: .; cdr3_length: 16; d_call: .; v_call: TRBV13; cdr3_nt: TGTGCCAGCAGCTTAGGGGGCGGGATGTCCTACAATGAGCAGTTCTTC; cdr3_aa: CASSLGGGMSYNEQFF
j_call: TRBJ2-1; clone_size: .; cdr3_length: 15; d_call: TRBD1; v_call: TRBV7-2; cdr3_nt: TGTGCCAGCAGCGTTCAGGGGGCCGGCTACAATGAGCAGTTCTTC; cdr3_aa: CASSVQGAGYNEQFF
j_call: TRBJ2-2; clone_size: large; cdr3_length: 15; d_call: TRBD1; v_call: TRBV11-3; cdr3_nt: TGTGCCAGCAGCCCCGGGACAGTGAGCACCGGGGAGCTGTTTTTT; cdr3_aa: CASSPGTVSTGELFF
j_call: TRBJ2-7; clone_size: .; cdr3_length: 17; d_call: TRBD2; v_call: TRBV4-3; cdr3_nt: TGCGCCAGCAGCCAAGAAGGGTCGGCTAGCGGGGCCGGCGAGCAGTACTTC; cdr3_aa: CASSQEGSASGAGEQYF
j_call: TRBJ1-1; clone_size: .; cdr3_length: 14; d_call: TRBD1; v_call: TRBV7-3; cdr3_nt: TGTGCCAGCAGCGTCCGGGACAGGGGGCGGGAAGCTTTCTTT; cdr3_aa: CASSVRDRGREAFF
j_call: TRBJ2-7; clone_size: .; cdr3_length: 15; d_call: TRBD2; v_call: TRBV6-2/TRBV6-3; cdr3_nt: TGTGCCAGCAGTCGGACTAGCCGTCTCTTCTACGAGCAGTACTTC; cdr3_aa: CASSRTSRLFYEQYF
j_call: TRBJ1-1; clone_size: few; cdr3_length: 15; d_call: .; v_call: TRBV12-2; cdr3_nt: TGTGCAAGTCGCTCCCCTTGGGACACTAACACTGAAGCTTTCTTT; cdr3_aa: CASRSPWDTNTEAFF
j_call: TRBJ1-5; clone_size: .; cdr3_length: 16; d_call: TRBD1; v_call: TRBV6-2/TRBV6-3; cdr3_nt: TGTGCCAGCAGTTACGCTCACAGGGGGCGCAATCAGCCCCAGCATTTT; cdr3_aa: CASSYAHRGRNQPQHF
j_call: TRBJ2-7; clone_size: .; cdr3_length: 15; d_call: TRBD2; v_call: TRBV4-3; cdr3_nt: TGCGCCAGCAGCCTACTAGCGGGAGGATCCTACGAGCAGTACTTC; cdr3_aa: CASSLLAGGSYEQYF
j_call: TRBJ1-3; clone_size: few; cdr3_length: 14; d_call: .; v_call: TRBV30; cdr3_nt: TGTGCCTGGAGTCTCAGGGGACCTGGAAACACCATATATTTT; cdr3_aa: CAWSLRGPGNTIYF
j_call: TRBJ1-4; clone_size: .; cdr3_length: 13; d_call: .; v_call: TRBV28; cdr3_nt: TGTGCCAGCAGTTCCGGACAAGTTGAAAAACTGTTTTTT; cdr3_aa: CASSSGQVEKLFF
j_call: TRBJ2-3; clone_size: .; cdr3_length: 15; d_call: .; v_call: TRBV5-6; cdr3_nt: TGTGCCAGCAGCTTGGTTGAGTTCTACACAGATACGCAGTATTTT; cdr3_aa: CASSLVEFYTDTQYF
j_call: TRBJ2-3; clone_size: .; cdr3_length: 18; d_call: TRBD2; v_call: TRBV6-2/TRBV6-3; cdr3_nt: TGTGCCAGCAGTTACTCGAGGGCTAGCGGTAGCCCCACAGATACGCAGTATTTT; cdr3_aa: CASSYSRASGSPTDTQYF
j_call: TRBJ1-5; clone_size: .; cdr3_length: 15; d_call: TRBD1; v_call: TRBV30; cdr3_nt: TGTGCCTGGAGTGTCTCCAGGGGGCGAATTCAGCCCCAGCATTTT; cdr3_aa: CAWSVSRGRIQPQHF
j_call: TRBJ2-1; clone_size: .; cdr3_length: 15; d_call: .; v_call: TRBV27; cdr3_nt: TGTGCCAGCAGTATAGGGGGGAGGGGGTACAATGAGCAGTTCTTC; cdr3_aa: CASSIGGRGYNEQFF
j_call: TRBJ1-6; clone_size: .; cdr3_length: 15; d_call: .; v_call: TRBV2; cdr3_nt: TGTGCCAGCAGTTCAGGGGACGGATATAATTCACCCCTCCACTTT; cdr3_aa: CASSSGDGYNSPLHF
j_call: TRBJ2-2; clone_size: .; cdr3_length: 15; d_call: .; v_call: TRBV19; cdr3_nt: TGTGCCAGTAGCCCGAGCCCGTTGTTTACCGGGGAGCTGTTTTTT; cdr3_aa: CASSPSPLFTGELFF
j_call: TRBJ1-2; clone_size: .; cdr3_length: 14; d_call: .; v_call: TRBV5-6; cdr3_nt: TGTGCCAGCAGCCCGAACAGGGCCCACTATGGCTACACCTTC; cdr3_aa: CASSPNRAHYGYTF
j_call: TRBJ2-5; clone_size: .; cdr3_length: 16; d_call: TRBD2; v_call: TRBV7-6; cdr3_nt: TGTGCCAGCAGAGCCGGGACTAGCGGGGTACAAGAGACCCAGTACTTC; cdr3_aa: CASRAGTSGVQETQYF
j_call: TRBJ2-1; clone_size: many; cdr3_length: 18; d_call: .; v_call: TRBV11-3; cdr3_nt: TGTGCCAGCAGCTTAGATCGCGGCAGGGCTGGTTTCGTATATGAGCAGTTCTTC; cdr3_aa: CASSLDRGRAGFVYEQFF
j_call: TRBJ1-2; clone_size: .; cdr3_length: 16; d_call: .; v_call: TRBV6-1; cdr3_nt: TGTGCCAGCAGTGGGACAGTTACCGATCTTAACTATGGCTACACCTTC; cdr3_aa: CASSGTVTDLNYGYTF
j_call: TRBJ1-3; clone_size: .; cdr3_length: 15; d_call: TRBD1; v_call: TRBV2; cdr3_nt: TGTGCCAGCAGTGAAAACAGGGGATCTGGAAACACCATATATTTT; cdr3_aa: CASSENRGSGNTIYF
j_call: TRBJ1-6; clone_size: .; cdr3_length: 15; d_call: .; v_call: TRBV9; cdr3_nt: TGTGCCAGCAGCGTAGAGGGGGAACCTAATTCACCCCTCCACTTT; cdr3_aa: CASSVEGEPNSPLHF
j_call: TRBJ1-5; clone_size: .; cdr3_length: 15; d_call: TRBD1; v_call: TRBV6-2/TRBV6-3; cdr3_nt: TGTGCCAGCAGCAGGGGGACGGACTTCAATCAGCCCCAGCATTTT; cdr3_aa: CASSRGTDFNQPQHF
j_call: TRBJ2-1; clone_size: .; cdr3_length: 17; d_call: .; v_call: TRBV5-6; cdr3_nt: TGTGCCAGCAGCTTGGTTTGGGGAGTACTCTCCTACAATGAGCAGTTCTTC; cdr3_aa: CASSLVWGVLSYNEQFF
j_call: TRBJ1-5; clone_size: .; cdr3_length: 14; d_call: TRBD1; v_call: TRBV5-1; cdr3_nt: TGCGCCAGCAGCACCGGGACAGACAATCAGCCCCAGCATTTT; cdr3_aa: CASSTGTDNQPQHF
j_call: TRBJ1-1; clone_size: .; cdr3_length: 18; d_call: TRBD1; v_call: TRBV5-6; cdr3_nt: TGTGCCAGCAGCTTTGGCACAGGGGGCGGATTTGGGGACACTGAAGCTTTCTTT; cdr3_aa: CASSFGTGGGFGDTEAFF
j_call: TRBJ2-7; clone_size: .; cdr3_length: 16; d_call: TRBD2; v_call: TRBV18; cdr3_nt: TGTGCCAGCTCACTCTGGCCTAGCGGGAGTATCTACGAGCAGTACTTC; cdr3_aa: CASSLWPSGSIYEQYF
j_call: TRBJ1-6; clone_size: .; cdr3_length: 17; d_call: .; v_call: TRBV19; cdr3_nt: TGTGCCAGTTTCTACGGCGGGGGTGAGGGGGTGAATTCACCCCTCCACTTT; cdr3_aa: CASFYGGGEGVNSPLHF
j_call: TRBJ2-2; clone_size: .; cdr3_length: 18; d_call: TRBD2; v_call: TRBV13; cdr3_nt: TGTGCCAGCAGCCCGGGGACTAGCGGGAGCGGTGATGCCGGGGAGCTGTTTTTT; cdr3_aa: CASSPGTSGSGDAGELFF
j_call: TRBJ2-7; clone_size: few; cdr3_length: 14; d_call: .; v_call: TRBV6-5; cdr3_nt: TGTGCCAGCAGTTACTCTGAGGAAGGAGAAGAGCAGTACTTC; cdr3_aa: CASSYSEEGEEQYF
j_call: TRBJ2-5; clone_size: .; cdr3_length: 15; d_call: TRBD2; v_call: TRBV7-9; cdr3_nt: TGTGCCAGCAGCTTTCCGGGACTAGGGGTAGTGACCCAGTACTTC; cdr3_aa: CASSFPGLGVVTQYF
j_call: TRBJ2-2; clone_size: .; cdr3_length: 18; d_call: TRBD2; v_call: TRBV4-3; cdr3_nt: TGCGCCAGCAGCCCTCGGGGTAGCGGGACCCTGAACACCGGGGAGCTGTTTTTT; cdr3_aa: CASSPRGSGTLNTGELFF